The TCR beta chain under discussion was sequenced for a study of shared clonotypes between healthy human individuals. The study's findings and limits: The study sampled only blood, and tissue repertoires likely differ.

Execution of the assay was at deep level. Bulk PBMC genomic DNA spanned ten immunoSEQ deep plates. Per the study methods: Because ImmunoSEQ provided only junction sequences with no quality scores, the filtering differed. TCRdb's table, derived via immunoSEQ multiplex PCR, lists solely in-frame clones and lacks some. The V and J calls and clone size were taken over from that table, and D and trimming were inferred from the DNA. The profile shows fewer than 600,000 clones, roughly four fifths of them singletons. This clone was observed a handful of times. Its antigen is still unknown. From germline, CDR1 is MDHEN and CDR2 SYDVKM. The CDR3 covers 14 residues. V was cut by 5 bases and J by 5 bases, with 15 bases left in between.

The chain is built from TRBV28 and TRBJ2-5; TRBD1 might be the D (6 bases). This clonotype was sampled from a woman between 35 and 50 years old in good health. Some clones in this sample may be carry-over from other donors' samples. Sequencing was done on a sample of PBMCs. In DNA form, the CDR3 reads TGTGCCAGCAGTCGCTCTCAGGGGCGGGAGACCCAGTACTTC. This gives the protein CASSRSQGRETQYF.